Only a few counts were recorded for the clone carrying this TCR beta chain. This sample includes further DNA sequences coding for the same CDR3. The data derive from a study of shared clonotypes between healthy human individuals. Adults of Caucasian background living in Nashville, Tennessee made up all donors. The table came from immunoSEQ multiplex PCR; TCRdb's copy has only in-frame clones and leaves some out. The sample includes about 2,500,000 clones, roughly nine tenths seen only once; the top ten take about 0.13%. The clonotype comes from a man aged 18 to 29 in good health. Sequencing used naive CD4+ T cells sorted from blood. The subset is: CD45RA+ positively selected.

In DNA form, the CDR3 reads TGTGCCTGGAGGGCCGGGAGCAATCAGCCCCAGCATTTT. Translated, it gives CAWRAGSNQPQHF. The genes are TRBV30 and TRBJ1-5; no clear D. CDR1 is GTSNPN, CDR2 SVGIG, per germline (reference sequence). V dropped 3 bases and J dropped 1 base, with 7 bases sitting between them. The CDR3 sequence is 13 residues long.